The clone carrying this TCR beta chain has more than one count but fewer than ten. This entry comes from a study of blood T cells in healthy people across ages. Per germline, CDR1 LGHNA and CDR2 YNFKEQ. This CDR3 comprises 14 residues. V gave up 0 bases and J gave up 2 bases, with 7 bases separating them. The second PCR ran about 6 to 12 cycles with a sample-barcoded 5' primer and J-beta primers. TCRdb ran MiXCR on the 5' RACE reads and lists one entry per CDR3 protein. This table has hundreds of thousands of distinct CDR3 sequences, over 45% appearing once. The chain couples TRBV4-2 to TRBJ2-5; D is ambiguous. The source material was blood. This clonotype was obtained from a woman in her fifties or sixties in good health. CDR3 residues: CASSQESRQETQYF. Written as DNA, the CDR3 is TGTGCCAGCAGCCAAGAATCGCGGCAAGAGACCCAGTACTTC.